Presented here are 27 T cell receptor beta chains from one specimen sequenced in a study of identical twins. TCRdb redid the calling of the 5' RACE reads with MiXCR, one entry per CDR3 protein. The table includes roughly 470,000 distinct CDR3 sequences, 13% to 15% detected once. This sample was shared with a second study, whose subject was yellow fever vaccine responses in identical twins.

The sample was CD4+ T cells sorted from blood. Receptor source: a woman younger than 35 in good health.

This clonotype was counted a few times. The chain employs TRBV3-1 and TRBJ2-5; 7 bases are a match to TRBD2. CDR1 is LGHDT, CDR2 YNNKEL, per germline (reference sequence). V was clipped by 1 base and J by 3 bases; unmatched bases: 8. The CDR3 runs 16 residues. DNA for the CDR3: TGTGCCAGCAGCCAAGGTCTAGCGGTATTTAAAGAGACCCAGTACTTC. Translated, it gives CASSQGLAVFKETQYF.

This clonotype was seen more than once but under ten times. The rearrangement uses TRBV4-1 and TRBJ2-1; D gene uncertain. Germline lookup yields CDR1 MGHRA and CDR2 YSYEKL. The CDR3 is 14 amino acids. V was pared by 1 base and J by 3 bases, with 7 bases between. The CDR3 loop is CASSQVLIYNEQFF. The CDR3 DNA is TGCGCCAGCAGCCAAGTTCTCATCTACAATGAGCAGTTCTTC.

This clonotype appeared many times. V is TRBV29-1 and J is TRBJ2-7; maybe TRBD2 (7 bases). V shed 7 bases and J shed 2 bases, with 15 bases lying between them. Per germline, CDR1 SQVTM and CDR2 ANQGSEA. CDR3 length equals 13 residues. The chain's CDR3 is CSAGGQGPYEQYF. The DNA of the CDR3 is TGCAGCGCCGGGGGGCAGGGCCCCTACGAGCAGTACTTC.

This clonotype has more than one count but fewer than ten. The rearrangement uses TRBV20-1 and TRBJ2-7; D not certain. The CDR3 runs to 14 residues. Trimming took 2 bases from V and 7 from J, leaving 18 bases between them. Germline assignment: CDR1 DFQATT and CDR2 SNEGSKA (reference sequence). The CDR3 sequence is CSARRLDLSREQYF. Written as DNA, the CDR3 is TGCAGTGCTAGACGCCTCGACTTATCACGTGAGCAGTACTTC.

The gene calls are TRBV6-5 and TRBJ2-1; D perhaps matches TRBD2 (6 bases). The length of the CDR3 is 14 residues. The V end lost 5 bases, the J end lost 5 bases, and 13 bases lay between the germline ends. Germline CDR1 is MNHEY and CDR2 is SVGAGI. CDR3 amino acids: CASSHLGLHNEQFF. For the CDR3, the DNA is TGTGCCAGCAGTCACCTGGGACTGCACAATGAGCAGTTCTTC.

This clonotype turned up a few times. The J gene is TRBJ2-2, the V gene TRBV10-3; 9 bases agree with TRBD2. The V segment lost 4 bases and the J segment 2 bases; nucleotides outside the gene matches: 11. Germline loops: CDR1 ENHRY, CDR2 SYGVKD. CDR3 length equals 18 residues. The CDR3 loop is CAISAKPSGGSNTGELFF. The CDR3 DNA sequence: TGTGCCATCAGTGCCAAGCCGAGCGGGGGGTCTAACACCGGGGAGCTGTTTTTT.

This rearrangement joins TRBV7-2 to TRBJ2-1; D may be TRBD2 (6 bases). Trimming left V 1 base short and J 2 bases short, with 9 bases between. From germline, CDR1 is SGHTA and CDR2 FQGNSA. CDR3 length equals 15 residues. The CDR3 reads CASSLDGRPYNEQFF. In DNA form, the CDR3 reads TGTGCCAGCAGCTTAGACGGGAGACCCTACAATGAGCAGTTCTTC.

The chain carries TRBV4-2 and TRBJ2-7; 7 positions agree with TRBD1. CDR1 and CDR2 from the germline V gene are LGHNA and YNFKEQ. This CDR3 is built from 12 residues. Trimming cost V 2 bases and J 12 bases; bases outside gene matches: 7. The CDR3 DNA follows: TGTGCCAGCAGCCAAAAAGCAGGGGACAGGTACTTC. The encoded protein is CASSQKAGDRYF.

This clonotype occurred many times. The J gene is TRBJ2-7, the V gene TRBV5-1, with 10 positions matching TRBD1. Germline V gives CDR1 SGHRS, CDR2 YFSETQ. This CDR3 has 14 residues. With 4 bases clipped from V and 3 bases from J, the junction kept 4 bases outside the gene matches. DNA of the CDR3: TGCGCCAGCAGCAAGGGGACAGGGGTCTACGAGCAGTACTTC. Translated, it gives CASSKGTGVYEQYF.

This clonotype was detected a few times. This chain uses TRBV3-1 with TRBJ2-5, with a weak D call TRBD2 (7 bases). Germline V lookup: CDR1 LGHDT, CDR2 YNNKEL (reference sequence). This CDR3 is built from 14 residues. Trimming pared 5 bases from V and 5 bases from J, leaving 15 bases between. The CDR3 sequence is CASSDVGGLETQYF. DNA for the CDR3: TGTGCCAGCAGCGACGTGGGGGGGCTGGAGACCCAGTACTTC.

The table lists this clonotype with a few counts. The chain recombines TRBV2 with TRBJ1-5; D remains unclear. V was trimmed by 2 bases and J by 3 bases, leaving 8 bases between them. There are 14 residues in the CDR3. CDR1 SNHLY and CDR2 FYNNEI come from the germline V gene. CDR3 nucleotides: TGTGCCAGCAGTGAATTGGGCTACAATCAGCCCCAGCATTTT. This encodes CASSELGYNQPQHF.

There are a few counts of this clonotype. The chain carries TRBV10-3 and TRBJ1-1; tentative D call: TRBD1 (6 bases). The V end lost 10 bases, the J end lost 3 bases, and 15 bases lay between the germline ends. Germline CDR1 is ENHRY and CDR2 is SYGVKD. This CDR3 has 13 amino acids. CDR3 protein: CATQNRVDTEAFF. The CDR3 DNA is TGTGCCACTCAAAACAGGGTGGACACTGAAGCTTTCTTT.

CDR3 sequence reads: CASSSGRGSGTDTQYF. The CDR3 bases are TGTGCCAGCAGCTCCGGCCGCGGGAGTGGCACAGATACGCAGTATTTT. The chain links TRBV7-2 to TRBJ2-3; 7 positions match TRBD2. The J segment lost 1 base and the V segment lost 4 bases, leaving 8 bases of the junction unmatched. CDR1 is SGHTA, CDR2 FQGNSA, per germline. CDR3 length: 16 amino acids.

This clonotype was seen a few times. This chain links TRBV6-2 or TRBV6-3 with TRBJ2-2, with 7 bases that match TRBD2. CDR3 length equals 15 residues. Germline V gives CDR1 MNHEY, CDR2 SVGEGT. V dropped 6 bases and J dropped 6; count of bases not matched to a gene: 10. Here the CDR3 reads CASREAGKNSGELFF. The CDR3 region has the DNA TGTGCCAGCAGAGAAGCGGGAAAAAACTCCGGGGAGCTGTTTTTT.

Concerning this clonotype itself: Since the CDR3 does not end with the conserved phenylalanine or tryptophan, this likely comes from a read error. This chain joins TRBV7-9 and TRBJ1-2, with no clear D. V shed 5 bases and J shed 0 bases, with 10 bases lying between them. The CDR3 has 14 amino acids. Per the germline V gene, CDR1 is SEHNR and CDR2 is FQNEAQ (reference sequence). The CDR3 bases are TGTGCCAGCAGCCTCGGTAGTACTAACTATGGCTACACCTCC. Protein: CASSLGSTNYGYTS.

This clonotype came up a few times. The chain recombines TRBV6-2 or TRBV6-3 with TRBJ2-4, with 9 nucleotides matching TRBD1. V lost 4 bases and J lost 4; bases outside the gene matches: 5. CDR1 is MNHEY and CDR2 is SVGEGT in the germline V gene. The CDR3 runs to 15 residues. The CDR3 loop is CASSWGGTGKNIQYF. CDR3 bases: TGTGCCAGCAGTTGGGGGGGGACAGGGAAAAACATTCAGTACTTC.

This clonotype was seen a few times. V and J are TRBV4-3 and TRBJ2-3, with 12 positions matching TRBD2. Trimming took 0 bases from V and 3 from J; bases not matched to a gene: 1. The V gene's germline CDR1 is LGHNA and CDR2 YSLEER. The CDR3 totals 16 residues. The CDR3 loop is CASSQETSGRTDTQYF. The CDR3, as DNA: TGCGCCAGCAGCCAAGAGACTAGCGGGAGAACAGATACGCAGTATTTT.

This clonotype was observed many times. The V and J genes are TRBV12-3 or TRBV12-4 and TRBJ2-1; D tentatively reads TRBD1 or TRBD2 (6 bases each). The CDR3 contains 13 residues. Trimming removed 6 bases from V and 6 bases from J, with 12 bases in between. This CDR3 is CASRSGASNEQFF. The CDR3 DNA reads TGTGCCAGCAGATCGGGGGCATCCAATGAGCAGTTCTTC.

This clonotype turned up a few times. As DNA, the CDR3 is TGTGCCAGTAGTATTGAAGGCAATGAGCAGTTCTTC. This sequence encodes CASSIEGNEQFF. The rearrangement uses TRBV19 and TRBJ2-1; D gene unclear. This CDR3 contains 12 residues. The germline V and J ends were trimmed by 3 bases and 6 bases, with 6 bases remaining between them. Germline CDR1 reads LNHDA; CDR2 reads SQIVND (reference sequence). Drawing the rest from reference TRBV19 and TRBJ2-1, the complete variable domain is DGGITQSPKYLFRKEGQNVTLSCEQNLNHDAMYWYRQDPGQGLRLIYYSQIVNDFQKGDIAEGYSVSREKKESFPLTVTSAQKNPTAFYLCASSIEGNEQFFGPGTRLTVL.

This clonotype was seen a few times. The chain recombines TRBV14 with TRBJ2-3; D is undetermined. CDR1 and CDR2 from the germline V gene are SGHDN and FVKESK. V was trimmed by 1 base and J by 2 bases, leaving 13 bases between them. This CDR3 spans 16 amino acids. The CDR3 region is CASSQALGGDTDTQYF. CDR3 DNA sequence: TGTGCCAGCAGCCAAGCTTTGGGCGGAGACACAGATACGCAGTATTTT. Looking up the rest from reference TRBV14 and TRBJ2-3 gives the full variable domain: EAGVTQFPSHSVIEKGQTVTLRCDPISGHDNLYWYRRVMGKEIKFLLHFVKESKQDESGMPNNRFLAERTGGTYSTLKVQPAELEDSGVYFCASSQALGGDTDTQYFGPGTRLTVL.

This clonotype was counted at least ten times. The chain couples TRBV6-1 to TRBJ2-7; 9 nucleotides align to TRBD1. The CDR3 consists of 15 residues. Germline CDR1 reads MNHNS; CDR2 reads SASEGT. The V gene end was trimmed by 6 bases and the J gene end by 2 bases; junction bases not matched to a gene: 8. As DNA, the CDR3 is TGTGCCAGCAGGTCTCCCGGGACAGGGACCTACGAGCAGTACTTC. Encoded protein: CASRSPGTGTYEQYF.

This chain joins TRBV7-9 and TRBJ2-7; the D gene is possibly TRBD1 (5 bases). CDR3 length: 14 residues. Trimming stripped 4 bases from V and 7 bases from J, with 17 bases between. Germline CDR1 and CDR2: SEHNR and FQNEAQ (reference sequence). The CDR3 loop is CASSSTTTYREQYF. The CDR3 DNA sequence: TGTGCCAGCAGCTCGACGACCACCTACAGGGAGCAGTACTTC.

This rearrangement joins TRBV7-2 to TRBJ1-5; 7 bases line up with TRBD1. Losses at the gene ends were 2 bases for V and 2 bases for J; bases not matched to a gene: 9. This CDR3 has 17 amino acids. The germline V gene encodes CDR1 SGHTA and CDR2 FQGNSA. The CDR3 protein is CASSLKGQSTGNQPQHF. CDR3 in DNA: TGTGCCAGCAGCTTAAAGGGACAGAGTACGGGCAATCAGCCCCAGCATTTT. Combining the CDR3 with reference TRBV7-2 and TRBJ1-5 gives the whole variable domain GAGVSQSPSNKVTEKGKDVELRCDPISGHTALYWYRQSLGQGLEFLIYFQGNSAPDKSGLPSDRFSAERTGGSVSTLTIQRTQQEDSAVYLCASSLKGQSTGNQPQHFGDGTRLSIL.

The table lists this clonotype with a count of one. CDR3 sequence: CASSQDGGLAGDVQFF. As DNA, the CDR3 is TGTGCCAGCAGCCAAGACGGGGGGCTAGCGGGAGATGTGCAGTTCTTC. This sequence joins TRBV14 and TRBJ2-1; 10 bases line up with TRBD2. V lost 0 bases, J lost 12 bases, and 11 bases stayed unmatched. The V gene's germline CDR1 is SGHDN and CDR2 FVKESK. The CDR3 is made up of 16 amino acids.

There are a few counts of this clonotype. The rearrangement links TRBV5-1 to TRBJ2-1, with unresolved D. This CDR3 region has 14 residues. Trimming shortened V by 3 bases and J by 5 bases, and 12 bases separated the two germline ends. Germline V gene lookup returns CDR1 SGHRS and CDR2 YFSETQ. CDR3 nucleotides: TGCGCCAGCAGCTACCGAGCAATAGACAATGAGCAGTTCTTC. Protein: CASSYRAIDNEQFF.

The chain employs TRBV7-9 and TRBJ2-1; 10 bases line up with TRBD1. With 3 bases clipped from V and 9 bases from J, the junction kept 5 bases outside the gene matches. There are 14 residues in the CDR3. The germline CDR1 and CDR2 sequences are SEHNR and FQNEAQ (reference sequence). The CDR3 DNA is TGTGCCAGCAGCTTTGGGACAGGGGAAGGTGAGCAGTTCTTC. Translated, it gives CASSFGTGEGEQFF.

In its sample, this clonotype was seen a few times. V is TRBV9 and J is TRBJ1-6; 7 bases line up with TRBD1. The length of the CDR3 is 16 residues. Per germline, CDR1 SGDLS and CDR2 YYNGEE. Trimming at V came to 3 bases and at J to 10 bases, leaving 13 bases not matched to a gene. CDR3 DNA sequence: TGTGCCAGCAGCGAGCGACGGGACAGCCCGGGGTCACCCCTCCACTTT. Translation: CASSERRDSPGSPLHF.